These T cell receptor beta chains were read from a single sample in a study of cytomegalovirus exposure and HLA in healthy donors. Libraries were prepared by immunoSEQ multiplex PCR; TCRdb keeps only in-frame clonotypes and omits some of them. This sample has about 220,000 clones, with about 80% found just once. The sequenced sample consisted of PBMCs. The receptors were gathered from a male donor in good health and CMV-seronegative. The CDR3 runs from the conserved cysteine through the conserved F or W. Fields, in order: V gene, clone size, J gene, D gene, CDR3 protein, CDR3 DNA. D genes are given only for firm matches. Some rows mark clone size as missing; the rest say once, few, many or name a class of expanded clone.

v_call: TRBV18; clone_size: .; j_call: TRBJ2-7; d_call: TRBD2; cdr3_aa: CASSPAGLAGFYEQYF; cdr3_nt: TGTGCCAGCTCACCCGCGGGACTAGCGGGTTTCTACGAGCAGTACTTC
v_call: TRBV9; clone_size: .; j_call: TRBJ2-5; d_call: .; cdr3_aa: CASSVGGGAFETQYF; cdr3_nt: TGTGCCAGCAGCGTAGGAGGGGGGGCCTTTGAGACCCAGTACTTC
v_call: TRBV9; clone_size: few; j_call: TRBJ1-1; d_call: TRBD1; cdr3_aa: CASSGLTGTGFTEAFF; cdr3_nt: TGTGCCAGCAGCGGATTGACCGGGACAGGGTTCACTGAAGCTTTCTTT
v_call: TRBV7-2; clone_size: .; j_call: TRBJ2-7; d_call: .; cdr3_aa: CASSPNYEQYF; cdr3_nt: TGTGCCAGCAGCCCCAACTACGAGCAGTACTTC
v_call: TRBV4-2; clone_size: few; j_call: TRBJ2-3; d_call: .; cdr3_aa: CASSQLLAASTDTQYF; cdr3_nt: TGTGCCAGCAGCCAATTGCTAGCAGCTAGCACAGATACGCAGTATTTT
v_call: TRBV30; clone_size: .; j_call: TRBJ2-5; d_call: .; cdr3_aa: CAWSEWAGKETQYF; cdr3_nt: TGTGCCTGGAGTGAATGGGCAGGGAAAGAGACCCAGTACTTC
v_call: TRBV4-2; clone_size: few; j_call: TRBJ1-6; d_call: .; cdr3_aa: CASSRTDSVWDSPLHF; cdr3_nt: TGTGCCAGCAGCCGAACGGACAGCGTCTGGGATTCACCCCTCCACTTT
v_call: TRBV5-1; clone_size: few; j_call: TRBJ2-2; d_call: .; cdr3_aa: CASSLEGRELFF; cdr3_nt: TGCGCCAGCAGCTTGGAGGGGAGGGAGCTGTTTTTT
v_call: TRBV21-1; clone_size: .; j_call: TRBJ1-3; d_call: .; cdr3_aa: CATHVSRLSSGNTIYF; cdr3_nt: TGTGCCACTCACGTGTCCAGGCTGAGCTCTGGAAACACCATATATTTT
v_call: TRBV4-1; clone_size: .; j_call: TRBJ2-7; d_call: .; cdr3_aa: CAGSQGIFRTGPAYEQYF; cdr3_nt: TGCGCCGGCAGCCAAGGGATCTTTCGAACAGGGCCGGCATACGAGCAGTACTTC
v_call: TRBV27; clone_size: .; j_call: TRBJ1-5; d_call: .; cdr3_aa: CASSFAGQPQHF; cdr3_nt: TGTGCCAGCAGTTTTGCCGGGCAGCCCCAGCATTTT
v_call: TRBV7-9; clone_size: .; j_call: TRBJ1-1; d_call: .; cdr3_aa: CASSSSQGGNTEAFF; cdr3_nt: TGTGCCAGCAGCTCCTCTCAGGGAGGAAACACTGAAGCTTTCTTT
v_call: TRBV7-3; clone_size: .; j_call: TRBJ2-7; d_call: .; cdr3_aa: CASSLLSAPIYEQYF; cdr3_nt: TGTGCCAGCAGCTTACTCAGCGCCCCGATCTACGAGCAGTACTTC
v_call: TRBV9; clone_size: .; j_call: TRBJ2-7; d_call: TRBD2; cdr3_aa: CASSVGNGGAYEQYF; cdr3_nt: TGTGCCAGCAGCGTAGGTAACGGGGGGGCCTACGAGCAGTACTTC
v_call: TRBV9; clone_size: .; j_call: TRBJ2-7; d_call: .; cdr3_aa: CASSGGAGLRSSYEQYF; cdr3_nt: TGTGCCAGCAGTGGGGGGGCAGGACTAAGGAGCTCCTACGAGCAGTACTTC
v_call: TRBV7-9; clone_size: .; j_call: TRBJ1-1; d_call: .; cdr3_aa: CASSRQSNTEAFF; cdr3_nt: TGTGCCAGCAGCAGACAGTCGAACACTGAAGCTTTCTTT
v_call: TRBV6-5; clone_size: once; j_call: TRBJ1-5; d_call: .; cdr3_aa: CASSISGASNQPQHF; cdr3_nt: TGTGCCAGCAGCATTAGCGGGGCTAGCAATCAGCCCCAGCATTTT
v_call: TRBV11-1; clone_size: .; j_call: TRBJ2-3; d_call: .; cdr3_aa: CASSFPGADTQYF; cdr3_nt: TGTGCCAGCAGCTTCCCCGGGGCAGATACGCAGTATTTT
v_call: TRBV2; clone_size: .; j_call: TRBJ2-3; d_call: TRBD2; cdr3_aa: CASRLAGSVYTQYF; cdr3_nt: TGTGCCAGCAGACTAGCGGGAAGCGTGTATACGCAGTATTTT
v_call: TRBV19; clone_size: once; j_call: TRBJ1-5; d_call: TRBD1; cdr3_aa: CASSGLGTGGAGQPQHF; cdr3_nt: TGTGCCAGTAGTGGATTGGGAACAGGGGGCGCCGGTCAGCCCCAGCATTTT
v_call: TRBV6-6; clone_size: .; j_call: TRBJ2-2; d_call: .; cdr3_aa: CASRGVQTGELFF; cdr3_nt: TGTGCCAGCCGGGGTGTTCAGACCGGGGAGCTGTTTTTT
v_call: TRBV7-9; clone_size: .; j_call: TRBJ1-1; d_call: .; cdr3_aa: CASSLGRSSDTEAFF; cdr3_nt: TGTGCCAGCAGCTTAGGCCGAAGTAGTGACACTGAAGCTTTCTTT
v_call: TRBV30; clone_size: .; j_call: TRBJ1-2; d_call: .; cdr3_aa: CASRRDVSYGYTF; cdr3_nt: TGTGCCTCCAGGCGGGACGTCTCCTATGGCTACACCTTC
v_call: TRBV7-2; clone_size: few; j_call: TRBJ1-2; d_call: .; cdr3_aa: CASSSTGGVGYTF; cdr3_nt: TGTGCCAGCAGCTCGACGGGCGGGGTTGGCTACACCTTC
v_call: TRBV6-4; clone_size: .; j_call: TRBJ1-5; d_call: TRBD1; cdr3_aa: CASSATGDGTQPQHF; cdr3_nt: TGTGCCAGCAGTGCCACAGGGGATGGTACTCAGCCCCAGCATTTT
v_call: TRBV5-5; clone_size: .; j_call: TRBJ1-1; d_call: .; cdr3_aa: CASSLRGGGAGTEAFF; cdr3_nt: TGTGCCAGCAGCTTGAGGGGAGGAGGGGCAGGGACTGAAGCTTTCTTT
v_call: TRBV5-1; clone_size: .; j_call: TRBJ2-4; d_call: .; cdr3_aa: CASSLREAKNIQYF; cdr3_nt: TGCGCCAGCAGCTTGAGGGAGGCCAAAAACATTCAGTACTTC
v_call: TRBV7-6; clone_size: .; j_call: TRBJ1-5; d_call: .; cdr3_aa: CASTPGAGRNQPQHF; cdr3_nt: TGTGCCAGCACCCCGGGAGCAGGGCGCAATCAGCCCCAGCATTTT
v_call: TRBV4-3; clone_size: .; j_call: TRBJ2-7; d_call: .; cdr3_aa: CASSQESGGHQNF; cdr3_nt: TGCGCCAGCAGCCAAGAGAGTGGCGGCCATCAAAACTTC
v_call: TRBV11-3; clone_size: .; j_call: TRBJ1-5; d_call: .; cdr3_aa: CASSLGGFGRNYQPQHF; cdr3_nt: TGTGCCAGCAGCTTAGGTGGGTTTGGGAGAAATTATCAGCCCCAGCATTTT
v_call: TRBV18; clone_size: .; j_call: TRBJ2-5; d_call: .; cdr3_aa: CASSPPAKEETQYF; cdr3_nt: TGTGCCAGCTCACCCCCTGCTAAAGAAGAGACCCAGTACTTC
v_call: TRBV5-1; clone_size: .; j_call: TRBJ2-2; d_call: .; cdr3_aa: CASSLANRGGQEELFF; cdr3_nt: TGCGCCAGCAGCTTGGCGAACAGGGGGGGTCAGGAGGAGCTGTTTTTT
v_call: TRBV19; clone_size: once; j_call: TRBJ1-2; d_call: .; cdr3_aa: CASKDGYYGYTF; cdr3_nt: TGTGCCAGTAAAGACGGGTACTATGGCTACACCTTC
v_call: TRBV7-9; clone_size: .; j_call: TRBJ1-2; d_call: .; cdr3_aa: CSSSLLGYTF; cdr3_nt: TGTTCCAGCAGCTTACTCGGCTACACCTTC
v_call: TRBV11-2; clone_size: .; j_call: TRBJ2-1; d_call: .; cdr3_aa: CASSVRGTWDREQFF; cdr3_nt: TGTGCCAGCAGCGTACGCGGGACTTGGGACAGAGAGCAGTTCTTC
v_call: TRBV27; clone_size: .; j_call: TRBJ1-4; d_call: .; cdr3_aa: CASSSQRRANEKLFF; cdr3_nt: TGTGCCAGCAGTTCCCAGAGGCGGGCTAATGAAAAACTGTTTTTT
v_call: TRBV7-2; clone_size: .; j_call: TRBJ2-7; d_call: TRBD1; cdr3_aa: CASSKPGQGPYEQYF; cdr3_nt: TGTGCCAGCAGCAAACCGGGACAGGGTCCCTACGAGCAGTACTTC
v_call: TRBV10-2; clone_size: once; j_call: TRBJ2-3; d_call: .; cdr3_aa: CASSEERGWLTDTQYF; cdr3_nt: TGCGCCAGCAGTGAGGAACGGGGTTGGTTGACAGATACGCAGTATTTT
v_call: TRBV14; clone_size: .; j_call: TRBJ1-1; d_call: TRBD1; cdr3_aa: CASSQDYGSTGWNTEAFF; cdr3_nt: TGTGCCAGCAGCCAAGATTATGGGTCGACAGGGTGGAACACTGAAGCTTTCTTT
v_call: TRBV6-1; clone_size: .; j_call: TRBJ2-7; d_call: TRBD2; cdr3_aa: CATSPTSAPGGQYF; cdr3_nt: TGTGCCACCTCGCCCACTAGCGCTCCCGGGGGGCAGTACTTC
v_call: TRBV5-1; clone_size: .; j_call: TRBJ2-7; d_call: TRBD2; cdr3_aa: CASSPGGDEQYF; cdr3_nt: TGCGCCAGCAGCCCTGGGGGGGACGAGCAGTACTTC
v_call: TRBV7-9; clone_size: .; j_call: TRBJ2-1; d_call: TRBD1; cdr3_aa: CASSPPRQGNEQFF; cdr3_nt: TGTGCCAGCAGCCCTCCACGACAGGGCAATGAGCAGTTCTTC
v_call: TRBV6-5; clone_size: .; j_call: TRBJ2-1; d_call: .; cdr3_aa: CASSYPGNEQFF; cdr3_nt: TGTGCCAGCAGTTACCCCGGTAATGAGCAGTTCTTC
v_call: TRBV9; clone_size: .; j_call: TRBJ2-7; d_call: TRBD2; cdr3_aa: CASSVAAGGPGGSYEQYF; cdr3_nt: TGTGCCAGCAGCGTAGCTGCGGGGGGCCCCGGAGGCTCCTACGAGCAGTACTTC
v_call: TRBV29-1; clone_size: .; j_call: TRBJ2-5; d_call: .; cdr3_aa: CSVYGPAGETQYF; cdr3_nt: TGCAGCGTTTATGGCCCGGCGGGAGAGACCCAGTACTTC
v_call: TRBV6-5; clone_size: .; j_call: TRBJ2-1; d_call: .; cdr3_aa: CASSFGSSSYNEQFF; cdr3_nt: TGTGCCAGCAGCTTCGGTTCTAGCTCCTACAATGAGCAGTTCTTC
v_call: TRBV4-3; clone_size: once; j_call: TRBJ2-7; d_call: TRBD2; cdr3_aa: CASSQGGAGGIFEQYF; cdr3_nt: TGCGCCAGCAGCCAAGGGGGGGCGGGAGGGATCTTCGAGCAGTACTTC
v_call: TRBV18; clone_size: .; j_call: TRBJ1-5; d_call: TRBD1; cdr3_aa: CASSLTGTGGGQPQHF; cdr3_nt: TGTGCCAGCTCACTCACAGGGACAGGGGGCGGACAGCCCCAGCATTTT
v_call: TRBV9; clone_size: few; j_call: TRBJ1-4; d_call: TRBD1; cdr3_aa: CASSFRQGVNEKLFF; cdr3_nt: TGTGCCAGCAGCTTCCGACAGGGGGTCAATGAAAAACTGTTTTTT
v_call: TRBV25-1; clone_size: .; j_call: TRBJ1-4; d_call: .; cdr3_aa: CASSESGSSGLFF; cdr3_nt: TGTGCCAGCAGTGAATCAGGCAGCTCGGGGCTGTTTTTT
v_call: TRBV7-6; clone_size: few; j_call: TRBJ2-7; d_call: .; cdr3_aa: CASSLSGWSSYEQYF; cdr3_nt: TGTGCCAGCAGCTTATCGGGATGGTCCTCCTACGAGCAGTACTTC
v_call: TRBV23-1; clone_size: .; j_call: TRBJ2-6; d_call: .; cdr3_aa: CASSNRTVSGANVLTF; cdr3_nt: TGCGCCAGCAGTAATCGGACTGTCTCTGGGGCCAACGTCCTGACTTTC
v_call: TRBV7-3; clone_size: .; j_call: TRBJ2-7; d_call: TRBD1; cdr3_aa: CASSSRTGGYEQYF; cdr3_nt: TGTGCCAGCAGCTCCCGGACAGGCGGCTACGAGCAGTACTTC
v_call: TRBV28; clone_size: .; j_call: TRBJ2-7; d_call: .; cdr3_aa: CASSSPLWGGGYEQYF; cdr3_nt: TGTGCCAGCAGTTCCCCTCTTTGGGGGGGCGGCTACGAGCAGTACTTC